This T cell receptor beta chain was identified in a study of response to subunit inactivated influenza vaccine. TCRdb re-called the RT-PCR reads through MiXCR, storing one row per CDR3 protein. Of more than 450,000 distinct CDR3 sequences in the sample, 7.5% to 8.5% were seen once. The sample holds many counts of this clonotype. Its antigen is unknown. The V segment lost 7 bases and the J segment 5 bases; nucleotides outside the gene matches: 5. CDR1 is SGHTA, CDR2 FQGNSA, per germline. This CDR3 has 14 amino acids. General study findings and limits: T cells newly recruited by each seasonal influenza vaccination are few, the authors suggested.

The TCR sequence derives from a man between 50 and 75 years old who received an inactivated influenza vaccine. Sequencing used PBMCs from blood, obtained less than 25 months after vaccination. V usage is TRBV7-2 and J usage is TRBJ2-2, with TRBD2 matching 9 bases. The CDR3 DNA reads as TGTGCCAGCAAATCGGCGGGGGGGACCGGGGAGCTGTTTTTT. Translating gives CASKSAGGTGELFF.